These T cell receptor beta chains were read from a single sample in a study of blood T cell repertoires in COVID-19. The method was immunoSEQ multiplex PCR; TCRdb's version includes in-frame clones alone and lacks a portion of them. The repertoire includes 250,000 or so clones, around nine tenths of them detected once, and about 8.7% sits in the top ten. Input material: peripheral blood. The receptors come from a man aged 40-49 years with active or convalescent COVID-19. Each CDR3 is given with its conserved first and last residue. The D gene is left open where the match is weak. Some rows have no size entry. The others give once, few or many, or a class for an expanded clone.

>NA|TRBV28|TRBD1|TRBJ1-4
CASSLQGAVSINEKLFF
TGTGCCAGCAGCCTACAGGGGGCCGTCAGTATTAATGAAAAACTGTTTTTT
>NA|TRBV7-9|TRBD1|TRBJ2-1
CASSWGQGSENEQFF
TGTGCCAGCAGCTGGGGACAGGGCTCCGAAAATGAGCAGTTCTTC
>NA|TRBV27|TRBD2|TRBJ2-5
CASRGRGGPWETQYF
TGTGCCAGCAGGGGGCGGGGGGGCCCGTGGGAGACCCAGTACTTC
>NA|TRBV7-9|NA|TRBJ2-1
CASSLRSGNKINEQFF
TGTGCCAGCAGCTTAAGATCCGGGAATAAAATTAATGAGCAGTTCTTC
>NA|TRBV18|NA|TRBJ1-1
CASSPRDSPSTEAFF
TGTGCCAGCTCACCACGTGACAGCCCCAGCACTGAAGCTTTCTTT
>NA|TRBV28|NA|TRBJ1-6
CASAVQGENSPLHF
TGTGCCAGCGCCGTACAGGGTGAGAATTCACCCCTCCACTTT
>NA|TRBV6-5|TRBD1|TRBJ2-7
CASSNPGTGSYEQYF
TGTGCCAGCAGTAACCCCGGGACAGGGTCCTACGAGCAGTACTTC
>NA|TRBV24-1|NA|TRBJ1-1
CATRPGTANTEAFF
TGTGCCACCAGGCCCGGGACTGCGAACACTGAAGCTTTCTTT
>NA|TRBV27|NA|TRBJ2-1
CASSLGQESYNEQFF
TGTGCCAGCAGTTTGGGGCAGGAGTCCTACAATGAGCAGTTCTTC
>NA|TRBV12-5|TRBD1|TRBJ1-6
CASGFHRGQGNSPLHF
TGTGCTAGTGGTTTTCACCGGGGACAGGGGAATTCACCCCTCCACTTT
>NA|TRBV5-1|NA|TRBJ2-7
CASSLGGRDEQYF
TGCGCCAGCAGCTTGGGAGGTCGGGACGAGCAGTACTTC
>NA|TRBV27|NA|TRBJ1-6
CASSLGQPGNSPLHF
TGTGCCAGCAGTTTAGGCCAGCCGGGAAATTCACCCCTCCACTTT
>NA|TRBV3-1/TRBV3-2|NA|TRBJ1-5
CASSPFERQPQHF
TGTGCCAGCAGCCCCTTTGAACGGCAGCCCCAGCATTTT
>NA|TRBV4-1|NA|TRBJ1-2
CASSQDYGRVFGYTF
TGCGCCAGCAGCCAAGATTATGGCAGGGTTTTTGGCTACACCTTC
>once|TRBV15|TRBD2|TRBJ2-3
CATSGLAGNLDTQYF
TGTGCCACCAGCGGTTTAGCGGGGAACTTGGATACGCAGTATTTT
>few|TRBV9|NA|TRBJ2-1
CASSAPVNNEQFF
TGTGCCAGCAGCGCCCCGGTGAACAATGAGCAGTTCTTC
>once|TRBV12-3/TRBV12-4|NA|TRBJ1-6
CASSPNENSPLHF
TGTGCCAGCAGTCCCAATGAGAATTCACCCCTCCACTTT
>few|TRBV7-9|TRBD2|TRBJ2-7
CASSSWEGDDEQYF
TGTGCCAGCAGTTCGTGGGAGGGAGACGACGAGCAGTACTTC
>NA|TRBV3-1/TRBV3-2|NA|TRBJ2-6
CASSQVGNGGLSGANVLTF
TGTGCCAGCAGCCAAGTCGGGAACGGGGGTTTATCTGGGGCCAACGTCCTGACTTTC
>NA|TRBV3-1/TRBV3-2|NA|TRBJ1-1
CASSNKPGLEAFF
TGTGCCAGCAGCAATAAACCGGGACTTGAAGCTTTCTTT
>NA|TRBV7-2|NA|TRBJ1-2
CASSFSTDYGYTF
TGTGCCAGCAGCTTTTCGACAGATTATGGCTACACCTTC
>NA|TRBV28|TRBD1|TRBJ2-7
CASSLGTGGFERDLYEQYF
TGTGCCAGCAGTCTTGGGACAGGGGGCTTCGAGCGGGATCTCTACGAGCAGTACTTC
>NA|TRBV5-1|TRBD1|TRBJ1-4
CASSPGTGVDEKLFF
TGCGCCAGCAGCCCCGGGACAGGGGTGGATGAAAAACTGTTTTTT
>NA|TRBV2|TRBD1|TRBJ2-1
CASEWDSSYNEQFF
TGTGCCAGCGAGTGGGACAGCTCCTACAATGAGCAGTTCTTC
>NA|TRBV14|TRBD2|TRBJ2-7
CASSPDSGGPSYEQYF
TGTGCCAGCAGCCCCGATAGCGGGGGGCCCTCCTACGAGCAGTACTTC
>few|TRBV28|TRBD2|TRBJ2-7
CASSSGTSGGPAYEQYF
TGTGCCAGCAGTTCCGGGACTAGCGGGGGGCCCGCCTACGAGCAGTACTTC
>NA|TRBV2|NA|TRBJ2-2
CASSPRGLRNGELFF
TGTGCCAGCAGTCCTCGGGGGTTAAGGAACGGGGAGCTGTTTTTT
>NA|TRBV6-5|NA|TRBJ2-7
CASNRAQGGYEQYF
TGTGCCAGCAACCGCGCGCAGGGCGGCTACGAGCAGTACTTC
>NA|TRBV7-9|TRBD2|TRBJ2-1
CASSRTSGGAQNNEQFF
TGTGCCAGCAGCCGTACTAGCGGGGGGGCACAGAACAATGAGCAGTTCTTC
>NA|TRBV5-4|TRBD1|TRBJ2-7
CASSFRDRAYEQYF
TGTGCCAGCAGCTTCCGGGACAGGGCCTACGAGCAGTACTTC
>once|TRBV25-1|NA|TRBJ1-6
CASSEYKGSYNSPLHF
TGTGCCAGCAGTGAATATAAGGGGTCCTATAATTCACCCCTCCACTTT
>NA|TRBV30|TRBD1|TRBJ1-6
CAWRGTGDNSPLHF
TGTGCCTGGAGGGGGACAGGAGACAATTCACCCCTCCACTTT
>NA|TRBV16|NA|TRBJ2-5
CASSQQQGTQGTQYF
TGTGCCAGCAGCCAACAGCAGGGAACCCAAGGGACCCAGTACTTC
>NA|TRBV10-3|TRBD1|TRBJ2-7
CAISDTTRGQGPYEQYF
TGTGCCATCAGTGATACGACCCGGGGACAGGGCCCCTACGAGCAGTACTTC